This TCR beta chain was identified in a study of cytomegalovirus exposure and HLA in healthy donors (dated by TCRdb to about 2017). At the level of the whole study: According to an earlier analysis of several hundred of the donors, some 180 million T cells yielded some 120 million unique TCR beta sequences and approximately 280 Gb of sequence data. About 280 gigabases of sequencing data and 78 million or so unique TCR sequences were included in an early release covering around 650 HLA-typed donors. The genetic ancestry cluster associated with self-reported Caucasian donors included about 84% of the 300 to 400 genotyped donors. The study aimed to test whether cataloging public T cell receptors could reveal signatures of past pathogen exposure. The T cell repertoires of around 670 subjects were profiled by immunosequencing and related to cytomegalovirus serostatus. In addition to the first cohort of about 650 subjects, a separate validation cohort of approximately 130 different subjects was used. The study combined high-throughput TCR immunosequencing, statistical association of individual TCRs with disease status, and machine learning to predict cytomegalovirus infection status. A later analysis re-analyzed previously published TCR beta repertoires from 666 donors and added high-resolution HLA genotyping to study TCR occurrence patterns. The later analysis used no new phenotypic data to find candidate immune exposures, relying instead on TCR beta sequences and their occurrence across donors. An earlier analysis of around 580 of the donors used high-throughput TCR beta sequencing to judge whether each TCR beta V gene segment behaved as functional or pseudogenic. Donor age, sex, ethnicity and CMV serostatus were collected together with the repertoire data. A later genetic analysis used genome-wide SNP genotypes for 398 of the 666 donors, treating that subset as a discovery cohort. All discovery cohort repertoires had been generated using a single sequencing platform. Both class I and class II loci were covered by HLA typing, at four-digit resolution. Typing coverage varied by locus: roughly 629-640 donors for A, B, C, DRB1 and DQB1; approximately 500 for DQA1; nearly 610 for DPA1; roughly 470 for DPB1. A handful of DR-DQ haplotypes were handled as single units for association and clustering because linkage in the cohort was strong. Across about 380 genotyped donors of the cohort, an average of approximately 240,000 unique TCR beta nucleotide sequences per donor were sequenced, and 15% to 20% of those sequences were non-productive. The paper's findings and limits, for the study overall: The authors suggested that the approach could potentially be generalized to other disease states and immunological phenotypes. Specific HLA alleles were associated with over 15,000 TCR beta sequences at a false discovery rate of 0.05 in a later analysis. The study gave a list of 150 to 200 TCR beta chains associated with cytomegalovirus. A later genetic analysis reported fewer N-insertions in productive TCRs among donors in an Asian-associated ancestry cluster than the roughly 700-donor mean. A later analysis found that most CMV-associated TCR beta chains appeared HLA-restricted, with HLA associations seemingly driven largely by CMV exposure. A later analysis found that HLA-associated TCR beta chains were more clonally expanded and had lower generation probabilities than equally common non-associated chains. According to a later analysis, TCR association rates differed among HLA loci, with DRB1 alleles showing the most associated TCRs and HLA-C alleles showing the fewest. Roughly uniform sequencing depth across donors was assumed in presence/absence analyses, although this assumption may not hold. HLA typing was unavailable for some donors at each locus, so association tests used only the typed subset. A cluster of highly shared sequence variants was judged likely to represent a technical artifact of the sequencing pipeline. Assigning TCR associations to individual alleles was difficult when HLA alleles, especially DR and DQ, strongly co-occurred. In an earlier analysis of some 500 of the donors, most TCR beta V segments were observed in productive rearrangements about 90% or about 30% of the time, broadly matching IMGT annotations. In a later genetic analysis, a missense DCLRE1C variant was associated with V-gene and J-gene trimming of TCR beta chains, and the association was replicated in an independent cohort. A further reported finding was that TCR beta sequences accurately predicted the HLA-A and HLA-B alleles for most subjects in the first cohort. Most TCR sequences were seen in very few donors, while some public TCRs were found in many individuals. A later analysis reported that several top co-occurrence clusters appeared linked to parvovirus B19, influenza, CMV and Epstein-Barr virus. In both the original and validation cohorts, the classifier was reported to diagnose cytomegalovirus status with high specificity and sensitivity. In vitro tests confirmed that three of the cytomegalovirus-associated TCR beta chains recognize cytomegalovirus antigens. This cohort had only TCR beta chains sequenced, and the lack of alpha or paired-chain data limited which features could be detected. Because counts were too low, some 17 rarely observed V segments, including chromosome 9 orphons, were excluded from the earlier analysis of 587 of the donors. The only immune exposure information available for the cohort was CMV serostatus. Some IMGT-functional V segments, including TRBV6-2 and TRBV6-3, could not be distinguished by the 87-base-pair reads and were therefore excluded. Correlated functional status among segregating V segments might reflect linkage disequilibrium, but an unknown experimental factor could not be ruled out.

The CDR3 runs 14 residues from the cysteine to the phenylalanine. CDR3 DNA only is kept here, 42 bases in frame from base 1. The germline V gene encodes CDR1 SGHNT and CDR2 YYREEE (reference sequence). Clipping removes 1 base from V and 5 bases from J, with 4 as the unmatched junction base count. The library relied on the immunoSEQ multiplex PCR assay. For the multiplex PCR, a mixture combining 60 forward primers for TCR Vbeta segments and 13 reverse primers for TCR Jbeta segments was used. The CDR3 region of rearranged TCR beta genes was amplified from genomic DNA with a multiplex PCR assay. On the Illumina HiSeq System, the amplified TCR beta libraries were sequenced as 87-base-pair reads. Per the original workflow: In a later analysis, approximately 74 million unique TCR beta chains were counted across the 500 to 850 repertoires, and roughly 11 million of these chains were shared by at least two donors. A nearest-neighbor algorithm error-corrected the raw reads and collapsed the reads into unique sequences, merging closely related sequences to remove PCR and sequencing errors. V, D and J gene segments were assigned by aligning CDR3 sequences to IMGT reference sequences. For a sequence to be retained, a match of at least six nucleotides to both a V gene segment and a J gene segment was required. Rearrangements were called productive when the CDR3 lacked stop codons and stayed in frame with V and J; all others were non-productive. Following IMGT convention, CDR3 was defined as the stretch from the second conserved V-encoded cysteine to the conserved J-encoded phenylalanine. Sequences without an unambiguous match to a single V gene segment were excluded from the earlier analysis of 500 to 700 of the donors. In an earlier analysis of several hundred of the donors, V segments were called functional above 56.7% productive rearrangements and were called segregating when the between-donor standard deviation exceeded 5%. To diagnose cytomegalovirus status from the catalog of TCR beta chain sequences, a statistical classification framework was built. In a later analysis, V and J genes were assigned by comparing TCR nucleotide sequences against IMGT/GENE-DB human TR gene sequences. The TCRdist pipeline was used in a later analysis to assign CDR3 sequences and most-parsimonious VDJ recombination scenarios. In a later analysis, each TCR beta chain was defined by its CDR3 amino acid sequence together with its V-gene family, and reads lacking a unique V-gene family were excluded. To address suspected cross-contamination and a sequencing artifact, a later analysis removed a few hundred highly shared, low-generation-probability nucleotide sequences. A later analysis calculated a clonal expansion index for each public chain from normalized within-repertoire ranks of inferred template counts. A later analysis computed generation probabilities with a VDJ recombination model fitted to out-of-frame rearrangements, and checked the results against IGoR. A later analysis scored TCR-TCR, TCR-HLA and TCR-CMV co-occurrence with hypergeometric tests, applying a repertoire-size bias correction to TCR pairs. In a later analysis, false discovery rates were estimated by permuting HLA or CMV assignments 20 times. In a later analysis, co-occurring TCRs were grouped with DBSCAN, and TCRdist sequence similarity was added when clustering was performed within HLA-allele-positive subsets. For co-occurrence clustering, repertoires with fewer than 30,000 or more than 120,000 public chains were excluded, along with several repertoires with anomalous nucleotide sharing. Imported from immuneACCESS, the table was reduced by TCRdb to in-frame sequences with V and J called. These copies leave out some clones; in studies compared against another copy, an unresolved V gene accounts for under half, and the cause of the remainder is not known. V and J calls and clone size come straight from that table; D and trimming were deduced from the DNA. In this sample the table shows 200,000 to 250,000 clones, around 80% of which occur a single time. 0.63% of the sample rests with the top ten.

The cohort was made up of 666 healthy bone marrow donors. Cohort members were all nominally healthy when sampled, although unrecorded immune exposures were likely present. The donor tested CMV seronegative, placing the donor among the roughly 400 seronegative members of the cohort. A peripheral blood sample was provided by each donor, and peripheral blood mononuclear cells were used for TCR beta sequencing. The Qiagen DNeasy Blood Extraction Kit was used to extract genomic DNA from the blood cell samples. This clone appeared a few times. This receptor's antigen is unknown. No per-base quality is available; no much larger clone lies one base away.

The receptor chain draws on TRBV5-4 and TRBJ2-5, with 8 junctional bases fitting TRBD1. Sequenced sample: PBMCs. This clonotype originated in a man aged 18 to 29 in good health and CMV-seronegative. The CDR3 here reads CASSLQGATETQYF. The nucleotides are TGTGCCAGCAGCTTGCAGGGGGCGACGGAGACCCAGTACTTC.